This TCR beta chain was obtained from a study of identical twins. V was cut by 4 bases and J by 4 bases, with 7 bases left in between. The CDR3 has 12 amino acids. TCRdb ran MiXCR on the 5' RACE reads and lists one entry per CDR3 protein. The table lists some 210,000 distinct CDR3 sequences, approximately 15% of them singletons. Findings of the study overall: Among beta out-of-frame sequences, excess sharing between twins appeared weaker. Zero-insertion analyses were open to partial confounding by invariant MAIT and iNKT cells.

Turning to this clonotype: Its antigen remains unidentified.

The data also belong to a second study, concerning T cells expressing NK-cell markers. That paper adds: Source material for TCR beta repertoires consisted of sorted CD3+CD56+NKG2C+, CD3+CD56+NKG2C- and CD3+CD56-NKG2C+ T cells. It is unclear if expanded NKG2C-expressing clones target HCMV antigens.

V is TRBV12-3 or TRBV12-4 and J is TRBJ1-1; D is undetermined. The sequence came from a woman between 18 and 30 years old in good health. The specimen sequenced was CD8+ T cells sorted from blood. The CDR3 DNA sequence: TGTGCCAGCAGTTGGAGCGGCACTGAAGCTTTCTTT. Translated, it gives CASSWSGTEAFF.